The following is a T cell receptor (beta chain) sequence with its context. Its antigen is as yet unknown. Method: immunoSEQ multiplex PCR; TCRdb's copy keeps in-frame clones and lacks some. The table shows around 38,000 clones, with 70% to 80% occurring only once. These data originate in a study of PD-1 blockade in mismatch repair-deficient tumors. Study as a whole: All were previously treated, progressing patients with about twelve mismatch repair-deficient cancer types.

Study findings and constraints: Rapid post-treatment expansion, then contraction, generally preceding radiologic response, marked tumor-resident clones.

PCR or immunohistochemistry showed mismatch repair deficiency in every enrolled patient. The TCR-sequenced patients were three responders to pembrolizumab. Germline loops: CDR1 PRHDT, CDR2 FYEKMQ (reference sequence). V lost 1 base and J 5 bases, leaving 8 bases between the germline ends. This CDR3 spans 14 amino acids. Sample: peripheral blood, taken 4 weeks after starting pembrolizumab. This receptor was identified in an adult with mismatch repair-deficient cancer. This chain links TRBV13 with TRBJ1-4; D gene uncertain. CDR3 sequence (DNA): TGTGCCAGCAGCTTAGCTGGCAGGAATGAAAAACTGTTTTTT. Protein: CASSLAGRNEKLFF.